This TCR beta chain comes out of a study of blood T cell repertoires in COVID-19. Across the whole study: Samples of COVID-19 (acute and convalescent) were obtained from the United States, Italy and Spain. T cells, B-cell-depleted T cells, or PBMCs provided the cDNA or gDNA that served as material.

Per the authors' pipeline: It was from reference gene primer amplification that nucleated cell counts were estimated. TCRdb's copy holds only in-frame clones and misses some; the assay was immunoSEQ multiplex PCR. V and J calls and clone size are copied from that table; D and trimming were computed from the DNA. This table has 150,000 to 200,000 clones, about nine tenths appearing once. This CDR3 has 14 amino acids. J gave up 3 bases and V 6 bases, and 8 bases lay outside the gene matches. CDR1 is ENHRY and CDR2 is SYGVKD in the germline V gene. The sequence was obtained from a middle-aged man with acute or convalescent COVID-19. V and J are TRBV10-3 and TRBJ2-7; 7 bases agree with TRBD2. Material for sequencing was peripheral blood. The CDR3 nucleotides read TGTGCCATCAGGGAGCCTAGCGGTGGCTACGAGCAGTACTTC. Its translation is CAIREPSGGYEQYF.